The TCR beta chain under discussion was sequenced for a study of blood T cells in healthy people across ages (dated by TCRdb to 2013 to 2016). Looking at the study overall: In model experiments, template switching captured roughly one uniquely barcoded TCR beta cDNA molecule for every two T cells. Age-related changes in TCR beta repertoire diversity were measured in the study by deep sequencing normalized with unique cDNA molecular identifiers. The donors were divided into four age groups: young (average 16 years), middle-aged (about 40), aged (roughly 66) and long-lived (roughly 86). To avoid experimental bias, donors of different ages were spread randomly across the sequencing lanes. The study analyzed two additional independent replicas of 1 million unique cDNA reads from the same blood draw for two donors, one aged 18 to 30 and one aged 80 or older. General study outcomes and caveats: As age increased, observed TCR beta diversity per million T cells dropped in a roughly linear way, and a significant reduction was already evident by age around 41. Because profiling used bulk unsorted PBMCs, naive and antigen-experienced compartments could not be compared conclusively. Estimates of total diversity based on one million sequenced T cells were considered lower bounds and underestimates. Compared with the aged group, the long-lived group had more naive CD4+ T cells, fewer expanded clones and increased TCR diversity, a pattern suggesting age selection. The percentage of naive T cells measured by flow cytometry correlated strongly with observed TCR beta diversity. Because the CMV infection status of the donors was unknown, age-related changes in expanded clonotypes may potentially have been confounded.

Library preparation was by 5' RACE. Sequencing used an Illumina HiSeq 2500. A second about 7 to 12 cycle PCR used a sample-barcoded 5' primer and a J-beta primer mix. A template-switch 5' adaptor carrying 12 random nucleotides introduced a unique molecular identifier onto each TCR beta cDNA molecule. At least 3 million CDR3-containing paired-end reads were obtained from each sample. The Mint cDNA synthesis kit, primed by a TRBC-specific oligonucleotide, was used to synthesize first-strand cDNA from all RNA. Following uracil-DNA glycosylase treatment, all cDNA underwent a first 18-cycle PCR with the universal primers M1SS and BC2_uni_R. The authors' analysis ran thus. For normalization, 1 million high-quality reads, each with a distinct molecular identifier, were randomly selected from each sample. Instead of being binned into consensus sequences, reads with shared molecular identifiers were discarded. MiTCR, run with a Q25 quality threshold and the strictest error-elimination algorithm, handled CDR3 identification, clonotype clustering and error correction. A nonparametric unseen species model using Euler transformation provided a lower-bound estimate of total TCR beta diversity. TCRdb cleaned the public reads at Q25 with fastp, built clones with MiXCR and kept in-frame beta chains. Merged by CDR3 protein, the rows form single entries marked with the most common genes and DNA. V and J calls and clone size were set by TCRdb, not the authors. Here the sample has roughly 1.6 million distinct CDR3 sequences; roughly 30% occur a single time. Around 10% of the sample is held by the ten biggest clonotypes.

Comments on this clonotype: Its antigen is unknown. No much larger clone is present one base from it, and per-base qualities are unavailable.

Donors were 35 to 40 systemically healthy Caucasian individuals from Russia aged 6 to 90 years. Ten milliliters of peripheral blood were drawn from each donor into EDTA-treated Vacutainer tubes. PBMCs were isolated by Ficoll-Paque density-gradient centrifugation, with at least 7 million obtained per sample. Trizol reagent was used to extract total RNA from the PBMCs, yielding at least 5.5 micrograms per sample. For every donor, an aliquot of PBMCs went through flow cytometry to measure the percentages of naive CD45RAhigh/CD27high T cells. This sequence originates from a woman under 40 in good health. The sequenced sample consisted of blood.

The nucleotide sequence reads TGTGCCTGGACACCGAGAGTGTTCAGCACAGATACGCAGTATTTT. This is translated as CAWTPRVFSTDTQYF. The sequence links TRBV30 to TRBJ2-3; too little of a D gene remains to name it. CDR1 and CDR2 are read off the germline V gene (reference sequence) as GTSNPN and SVGIG. Counted from cysteine to phenylalanine, this CDR3 has 15 amino acids. Just the 45-base CDR3 DNA is kept, in frame starting at base 1. Trimming at the junction amounts to 4 bases on V and 0 bases on J, and the germline ends lie 14 bases apart.